The subject of this entry is one TCR beta chain. In the authors' workflow: Reference gene primer amplification yielded estimated nucleated cell counts. The table came from immunoSEQ multiplex PCR; TCRdb's copy has only in-frame clones and leaves some out. The V and J calls and clone size are taken from that table; D and trimming were inferred from the DNA. The sample includes roughly 300,000 clones, about 90% of them seen just once. The CDR3 has 15 residues. V shed 5 bases, J shed 7 bases, and the junction held 8 bases outside the gene matches. Germline V gives CDR1 SGHTA, CDR2 FQGNSA. This sample was included in a study of blood T cell repertoires in COVID-19. Study in general: Sample material is recorded as cDNA or gDNA derived from T cells, B-cell-depleted T cells, or PBMCs.

Assignments of participants to cohorts depended upon their own reported clinical history. Cohort 3 donors counted as recovered after two negative PCRs, clearance, or resolved symptoms. This clonotype originated in a woman under 40 who had recovered from COVID-19. The specimen sequenced was PBMCs or T cells enriched from blood (not recorded which). The V and J genes are TRBV7-2 and TRBJ1-4; 9 bases match TRBD1. The chain's CDR3 is CASSRTGARGEKLFF. In nucleotides, the CDR3 is TGTGCCAGCAGCAGGACAGGGGCGCGGGGTGAAAAACTGTTTTTT.